Reported below is one T cell receptor (beta chain). This entry is derived from a study of shared T cell receptors in the human thymus. TCRdb's table, derived via immunoSEQ multiplex PCR, lists solely in-frame clones and lacks some. In the table there are some 720,000 clones, around nine tenths of which are singletons. Looked up from germline, CDR1 is SQVTM and CDR2 is ANQGSEA. CDR3 length: 15 amino acids. Trimming took 5 bases from V and 7 from J; bases not matched to a gene: 11. The data were also submitted as part of a second study, on human thymus T cells.

This receptor was taken from a boy under two years old with a congenital heart defect. The sample was thymocytes. The chain combines TRBV29-1 with TRBJ2-1; 10 bases match TRBD2. CDR3: CSVSSLAGDENEQFF. The CDR3 DNA reads as TGCAGCGTTTCCTCCCTAGCGGGAGATGAAAATGAGCAGTTCTTC.